This T cell receptor (beta chain) was observed in a study of blood T cell repertoires in COVID-19. Generated by immunoSEQ multiplex PCR, the TCRdb table keeps only in-frame clones and is missing some. The repertoire holds tens of thousands of clones, with 70% to 80% as singletons. The CDR3 loop spans 15 amino acids. With 0 bases removed from V and 1 base from J, the gap between germline ends came to 4 bases. Germline V gives CDR1 LNHNV, CDR2 YYDKDF (reference sequence). This clonotype originated in a human donor in a cohort sampled during active COVID-19. The source material was peripheral blood. V and J are TRBV15 and TRBJ2-6; D is uncertain. The CDR3 bases are TGTGCCACCAGCAGAGACCGTTCTGGGGCCAACGTCCTGACTTTC. Residues: CATSRDRSGANVLTF.